Each of the 11 T cell receptor beta chains below was sequenced from the same sample in a study of T cells expressing NK-cell markers. TCRdb re-called the 5' RACE reads, yielding one record per CDR3 amino acid sequence without DNA. Its table lists roughly 670 distinct CDR3 sequences. The sequenced sample was blood T cells: a sorted CD56 or NKG2C T cell subset, CD4+ or CD8+ T cells, or bulk PBMC T cells (not recorded which). These receptors were obtained from a woman between 18 and 70 years old in good health.

Its frequency marks this clonotype as large (0.1 to 1%). The J gene is TRBJ2-1, the V gene TRBV20-1; the TCRdb call, TRBD1, lacks DNA for checking. The CDR3 length is 17 residues. CDR1 and CDR2 (germline): DFQATT, SNEGSKA (reference sequence). The CDR3 spells CSASGQGGGRSYNEQFF.

This clonotype is called medium-sized based on its frequency. The chain links TRBV25-1 to TRBJ2-1. From germline, CDR1 is MGHDK and CDR2 SYGVNS. The CDR3 covers 13 residues. The CDR3 sequence is CASSEGVYNEQFF.

Frequency places this clonotype as large. J is TRBJ2-7 and V is TRBV4-3. The CDR3 is made up of 15 amino acids. The germline V gene has CDR1 LGHNA and CDR2 YSLEER. The CDR3 protein is CASSQGQGDSYEQYF.

This clonotype ranks as large in terms of frequency. The J gene is TRBJ2-1, the V gene TRBV20-1; the TRBD1 assignment by TCRdb is unverifiable without DNA. Germline lookup yields CDR1 DFQATT and CDR2 SNEGSKA (reference sequence). The CDR3 is 15 amino acids. CDR3 sequence reads: CSASKERSGPDEQFF.

By frequency, this clonotype registers large. This chain links TRBV7-8 with TRBJ2-3; with no DNA, the TCRdb D assignment of TRBD2 cannot be verified. The CDR3 runs to 15 residues. The germline V gene has CDR1 SGHVS and CDR2 FQNEAQ. The CDR3 protein is CASTKAGGPADTQYF.

The J gene is TRBJ2-1, the V gene TRBV19; TCRdb indicates TRBD2, and absent DNA this call remains unverified. Germline V lookup: CDR1 LNHDA, CDR2 SQIVND (reference sequence). The CDR3 extends over 15 amino acids. Here the CDR3 reads CASSIGAGEVNEQFF.

This clonotype shows up as medium-sized by frequency. This chain joins TRBV20-1 and TRBJ2-1; TCRdb's D call, TRBD2, is unchecked because there is no DNA. This CDR3 is built from 14 residues. Looked up from germline, CDR1 is DFQATT and CDR2 is SNEGSKA (reference sequence). CDR3 residues: CSAEKGREAGEQFF.

In terms of frequency, this clonotype is large. The chain couples TRBV6-4 to TRBJ2-3; TCRdb gives TRBD1 as the D gene, but with no DNA this cannot be confirmed. The CDR3 contains 15 residues. Germline V gene data show CDR1 as MRHNA and CDR2 as SNTAGT. This chain's CDR3 is CASSDSGQGADTQYF.

J is TRBJ2-6 and V is TRBV7-9. The CDR3 covers 17 residues. CDR1 is SEHNR and CDR2 is FQNEAQ in the germline V gene (reference sequence). The chain's CDR3 is CASSLVGSSSGANVLTF.

This clonotype counts as large by frequency. The rearrangement links TRBV21-1 to TRBJ1-1. TRBV21-1 is assigned pseudogene status. The CDR3 totals 11 residues. The CDR3 spells CATRRAVEAFF.

This clonotype is identified as medium-sized (0.01 to 0.1%) from frequency. The chain couples TRBV20-1 to TRBJ1-1; the TCRdb D gene call, TRBD1, has no DNA to confirm it. The CDR3 sequence is 14 residues long. Germline CDR1 and CDR2: DFQATT and SNEGSKA (reference sequence). The CDR3 protein is CSAAFDRVGTEAFF.